This TCR beta chain was identified during a study of post-analysis software for immune sequencing data (dated by TCRdb to between 2015 and 2016). Notes on the research overall: Relapsing-remitting, secondary progressive and progressive-relapsing multiple sclerosis were recorded as disease courses, and subtype annotation was lacking for some patients. The multiple sclerosis patient repertoires were compared with under 13 previously published healthy control repertoires from donors aged roughly 6 to 27 years. A subset of samples was prepared in parallel using single-end sample barcoding, then pooled and co-amplified after Illumina adapter ligation. The research as a whole found: Patients showed significantly higher frequencies than controls for about 5 TRBV segments, among them TRBV5-6, TRBV5-1 and TRBV20-1. The control group was slightly older than the multiple sclerosis patient group. Direct clustering with F measure revealed strong co-clustering of samples prepared in the same batch, which led to a batch-effect correction. Multiple sclerosis patients had significantly lower normalized Chao1 diversity than controls, a result that suggests substantial peripheral T-cell clonal expansion.

Preparation of the library involved PCR. These reads were obtained on an Illumina HiSeq 2500. Unique molecular identifiers were incorporated into TCR beta cDNA libraries to reduce PCR and sequencing biases. Every 1 to 10 million input T cells yielded around 500,000 cDNA molecules, meaning each molecule approximated one T cell. The same protocol used for the earlier healthy control dataset was applied to prepare and sequence the patient libraries. Within a given batch, samples were prepared together, multiplexed and sequenced on the same HiSeq lane. As for the authors' bioinformatics: MIGEC was used to process the raw barcoded reads, and molecular identifier groups with only a single read were discarded before consensus assembly and CDR3 extraction. Clonotype tables were post-analysed with VDJtools, and diversity was normalized by down-sampling all datasets to the smallest sample size. To correct batch-related cross-sample contamination, repertoire overlap clustering matched CDR3 amino acid sequences but not nucleotide sequences. TCRdb reprocessing: public reads trimmed at Q25 with fastp, clones called with MiXCR, in-frame beta chains kept. Each entry is one CDR3 protein sequence, shown with its most common DNA and genes. The V and J calls come from TCRdb's annotation, not from the publication. A total of some 690,000 distinct CDR3 sequences appear in this sample, roughly 29% of them only once. The leading ten clones occupy 0.56% of the sample.

The CDR3 goes from the cysteine to the phenylalanine over 10 residues. Left in the record is the CDR3 DNA by itself, 30 bases read in frame from the first base. CDR1 is given as DFQATT and CDR2 as SNEGSKA, both from the germline V gene (reference sequence). V is reduced by 6 bases and J by 6 bases, leaving a spacing of 8 bases between them. To demonstrate the VDJtools post-analysis software, TCR beta repertoires were profiled from the peripheral blood of 10 to 15 young patients with multiple sclerosis. Multiple sclerosis patients were children and adolescents aged roughly 6 to 15 years. Concerning this clonotype itself: Its binding antigen is unknown. The input lacks base qualities; no much larger clone sits a single base away.

Material: blood. The sequence joins TRBV20-1 to TRBJ1-1; the D gene is not confidently resolved. The TCR originated in a girl between 5 and 17 years old with multiple sclerosis. The CDR3 in this case is CSAAMAEAFF. The DNA sequence follows: TGCAGTGCAGCGATGGCTGAAGCTTTCTTT.